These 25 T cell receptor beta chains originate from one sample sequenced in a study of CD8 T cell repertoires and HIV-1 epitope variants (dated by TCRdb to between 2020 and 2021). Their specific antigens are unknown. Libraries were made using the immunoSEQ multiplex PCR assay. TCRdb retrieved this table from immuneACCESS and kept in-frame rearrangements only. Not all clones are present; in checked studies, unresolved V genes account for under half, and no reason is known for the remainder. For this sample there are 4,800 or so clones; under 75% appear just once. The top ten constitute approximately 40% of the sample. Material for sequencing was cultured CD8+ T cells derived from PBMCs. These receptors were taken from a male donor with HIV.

This CDR3 reads CASSILTALANTGELFF. The DNA of the CDR3 is TGTGCCAGTAGTATTCTGACAGCTCTCGCGAACACCGGGGAGCTGTTTTTT. The chain is built from TRBV19 and TRBJ2-2; TRBD1 is a possible D gene (5 bases). V lost 3 bases to trimming and J lost 0 bases, with 14 bases between them. The germline V gene has CDR1 LNHDA and CDR2 SQIVND (reference sequence). This CDR3 region has 17 residues.

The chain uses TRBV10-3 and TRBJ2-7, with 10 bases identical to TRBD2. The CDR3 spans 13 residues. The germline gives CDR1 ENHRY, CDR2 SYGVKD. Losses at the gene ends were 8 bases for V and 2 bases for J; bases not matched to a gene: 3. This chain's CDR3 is CAIGTSGAYEQYF. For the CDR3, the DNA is TGTGCCATCGGAACTAGCGGGGCCTACGAGCAGTACTTC.

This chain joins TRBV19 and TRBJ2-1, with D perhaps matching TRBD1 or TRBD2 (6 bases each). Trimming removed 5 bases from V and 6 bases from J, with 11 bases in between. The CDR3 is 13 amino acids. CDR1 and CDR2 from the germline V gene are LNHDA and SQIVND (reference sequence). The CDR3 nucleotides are TGTGCCAGTAGTCACGGGGGCCTCAATGAGCAGTTCTTC. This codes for CASSHGGLNEQFF.

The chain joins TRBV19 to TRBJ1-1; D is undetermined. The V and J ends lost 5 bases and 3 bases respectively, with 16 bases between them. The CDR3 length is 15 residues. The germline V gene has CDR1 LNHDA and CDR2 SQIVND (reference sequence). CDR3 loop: CASSRALGKDTEAFF. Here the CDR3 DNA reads TGTGCCAGTAGTCGGGCCCTAGGGAAGGACACTGAAGCTTTCTTT.

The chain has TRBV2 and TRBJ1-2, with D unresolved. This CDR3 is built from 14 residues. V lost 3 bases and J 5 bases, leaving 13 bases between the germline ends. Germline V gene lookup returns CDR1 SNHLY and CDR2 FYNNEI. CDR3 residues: CASSETAEVYGYTF. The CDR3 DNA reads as TGTGCCAGCAGTGAGACGGCGGAAGTTTATGGCTACACCTTC.

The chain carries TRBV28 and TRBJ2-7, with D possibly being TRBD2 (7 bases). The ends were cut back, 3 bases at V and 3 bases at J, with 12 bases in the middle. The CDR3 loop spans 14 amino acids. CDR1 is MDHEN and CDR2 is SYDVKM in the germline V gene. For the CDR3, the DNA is TGTGCCAGCAGTTTGGGAGGGGGGGGCTACGAGCAGTACTTC. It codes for CASSLGGGGYEQYF.

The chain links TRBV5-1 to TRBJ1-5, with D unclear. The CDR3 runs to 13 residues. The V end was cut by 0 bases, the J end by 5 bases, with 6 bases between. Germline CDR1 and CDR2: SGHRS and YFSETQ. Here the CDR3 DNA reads TGCGCCAGCAGCTTGGCGGGTCATCAGCCCCAGCATTTT. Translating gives CASSLAGHQPQHF.

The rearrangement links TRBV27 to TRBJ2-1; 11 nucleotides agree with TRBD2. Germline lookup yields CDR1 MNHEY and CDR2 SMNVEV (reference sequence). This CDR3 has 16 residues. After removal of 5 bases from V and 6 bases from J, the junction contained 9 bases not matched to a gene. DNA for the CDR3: TGTGCCAGCAGTCCATTCGATAGCGGGGGGGGCAATGAGCAGTTCTTC. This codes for CASSPFDSGGGNEQFF.

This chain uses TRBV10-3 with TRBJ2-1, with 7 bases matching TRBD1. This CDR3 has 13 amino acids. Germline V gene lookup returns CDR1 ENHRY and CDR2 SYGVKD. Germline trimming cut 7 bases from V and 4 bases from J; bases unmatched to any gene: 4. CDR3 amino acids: CAIMGTDYNEQFF. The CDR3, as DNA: TGTGCCATCATGGGGACAGATTACAATGAGCAGTTCTTC.

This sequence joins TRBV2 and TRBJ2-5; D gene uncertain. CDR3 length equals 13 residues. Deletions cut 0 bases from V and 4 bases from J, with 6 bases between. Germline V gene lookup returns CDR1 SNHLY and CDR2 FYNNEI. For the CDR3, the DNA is TGTGCCAGCAGTGAAGCATGGGGAGAGACCCAGTACTTC. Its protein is CASSEAWGETQYF.

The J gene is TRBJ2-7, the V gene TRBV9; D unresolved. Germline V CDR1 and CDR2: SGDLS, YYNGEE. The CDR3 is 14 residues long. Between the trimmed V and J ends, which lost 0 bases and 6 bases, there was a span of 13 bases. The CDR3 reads CASSVDLSQLEQYF. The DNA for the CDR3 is TGTGCCAGCAGCGTAGACCTCAGTCAACTCGAGCAGTACTTC.

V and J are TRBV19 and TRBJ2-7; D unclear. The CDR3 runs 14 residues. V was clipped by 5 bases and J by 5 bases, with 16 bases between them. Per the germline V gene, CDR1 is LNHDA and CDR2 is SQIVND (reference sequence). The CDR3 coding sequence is TGTGCCAGTAGTCCGAGCTGGCTGGAAGACGAGCAGTACTTC. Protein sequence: CASSPSWLEDEQYF.

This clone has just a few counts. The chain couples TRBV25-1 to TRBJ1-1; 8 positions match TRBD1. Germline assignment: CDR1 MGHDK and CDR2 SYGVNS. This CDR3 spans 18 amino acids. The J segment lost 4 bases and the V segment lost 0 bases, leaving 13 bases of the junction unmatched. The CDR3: CASSEYLVTDRDGTEAFF. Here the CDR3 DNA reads TGTGCCAGCAGTGAATATTTAGTGACGGACAGGGACGGCACTGAAGCTTTCTTT. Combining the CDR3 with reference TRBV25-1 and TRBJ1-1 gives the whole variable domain EADIYQTPRYLVIGTGKKITLECSQTMGHDKMYWYQQDPGMELHLIHYSYGVNSTEKGDLSSESTVSRIRTEHFPLTLESARPSHTSQYLCASSEYLVTDRDGTEAFFGQGTRLTVV.

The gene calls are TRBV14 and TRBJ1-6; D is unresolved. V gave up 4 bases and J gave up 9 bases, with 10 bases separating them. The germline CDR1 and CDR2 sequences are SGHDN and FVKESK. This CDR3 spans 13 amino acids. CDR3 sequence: CASSPRQSSPLHF. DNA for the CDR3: TGTGCCAGCAGCCCCCGTCAAAGTTCACCCCTCCACTTT.

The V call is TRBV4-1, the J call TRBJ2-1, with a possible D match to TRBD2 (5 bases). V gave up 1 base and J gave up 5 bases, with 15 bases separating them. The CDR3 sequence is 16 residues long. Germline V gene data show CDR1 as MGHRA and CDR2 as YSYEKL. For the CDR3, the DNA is TGCGCCAGCAGCCAAGCATATAAGACTACCAACAATGAGCAGTTCTTC. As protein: CASSQAYKTTNNEQFF.

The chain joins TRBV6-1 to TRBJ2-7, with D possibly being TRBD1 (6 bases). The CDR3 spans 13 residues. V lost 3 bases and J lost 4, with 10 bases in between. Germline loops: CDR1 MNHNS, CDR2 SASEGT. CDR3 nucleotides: TGTGCCAGCAGTGAGGGACAACGGTACGAGCAGTACTTC. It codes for CASSEGQRYEQYF.

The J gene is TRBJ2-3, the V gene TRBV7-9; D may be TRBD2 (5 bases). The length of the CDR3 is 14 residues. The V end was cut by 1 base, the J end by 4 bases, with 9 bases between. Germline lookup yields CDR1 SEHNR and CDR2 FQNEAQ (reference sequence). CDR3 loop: CASSLEEDPDTQYF. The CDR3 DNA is TGTGCCAGCAGCTTAGAGGAGGATCCAGATACGCAGTATTTT.

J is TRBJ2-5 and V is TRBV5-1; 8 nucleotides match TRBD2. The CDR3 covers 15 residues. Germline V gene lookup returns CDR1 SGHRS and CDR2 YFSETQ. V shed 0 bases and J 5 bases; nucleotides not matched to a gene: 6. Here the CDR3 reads CASSLAGAGGETQYF. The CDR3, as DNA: TGCGCCAGCAGCTTGGCGGGTGCGGGAGGTGAGACCCAGTACTTC. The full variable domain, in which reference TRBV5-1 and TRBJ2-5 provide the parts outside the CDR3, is KAGVTQTPRYLIKTRGQQVTLSCSPISGHRSVSWYQQTPGQGLQFLFEYFSETQRNKGNFPGRFSGRQFSNSRSEMNVSTLELGDSALYLCASSLAGAGGETQYFGPGTRLLVL.

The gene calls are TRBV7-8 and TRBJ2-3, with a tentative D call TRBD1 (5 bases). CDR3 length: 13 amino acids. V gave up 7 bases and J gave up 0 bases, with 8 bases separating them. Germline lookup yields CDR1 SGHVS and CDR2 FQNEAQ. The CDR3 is CASTRGSTDTQYF. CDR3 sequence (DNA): TGTGCCAGCACAAGGGGTAGCACAGATACGCAGTATTTT. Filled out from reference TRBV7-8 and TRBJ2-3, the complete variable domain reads GAGVSQSPRYKVAKRGQDVALRCDPISGHVSLFWYQQALGQGPEFLTYFQNEAQLDKSGLPSDRFFAERPEGSVSTLKIQRTQQEDSAVYLCASTRGSTDTQYFGPGTRLTVL.

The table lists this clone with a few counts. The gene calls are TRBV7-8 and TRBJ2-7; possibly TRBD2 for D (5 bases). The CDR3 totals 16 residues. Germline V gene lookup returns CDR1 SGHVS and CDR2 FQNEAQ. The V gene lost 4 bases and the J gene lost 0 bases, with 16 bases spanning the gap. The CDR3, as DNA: TGTGCCAGCAGCTCCCCTTGGGAGCGGAACTCCTACGAGCAGTACTTC. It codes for CASSSPWERNSYEQYF.

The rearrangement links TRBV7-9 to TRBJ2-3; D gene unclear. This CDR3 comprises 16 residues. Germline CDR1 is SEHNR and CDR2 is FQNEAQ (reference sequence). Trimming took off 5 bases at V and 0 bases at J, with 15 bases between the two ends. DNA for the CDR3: TGTGCCAGCAGCCGAACTTCTGCACCTAGCACAGATACGCAGTATTTT. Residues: CASSRTSAPSTDTQYF.

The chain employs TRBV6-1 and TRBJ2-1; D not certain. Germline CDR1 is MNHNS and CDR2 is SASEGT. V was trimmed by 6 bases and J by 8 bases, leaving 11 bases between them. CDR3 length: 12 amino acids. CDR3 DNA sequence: TGTGCCAGCAGCTACCAGGTGTATGAGCAGTTCTTC. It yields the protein CASSYQVYEQFF.

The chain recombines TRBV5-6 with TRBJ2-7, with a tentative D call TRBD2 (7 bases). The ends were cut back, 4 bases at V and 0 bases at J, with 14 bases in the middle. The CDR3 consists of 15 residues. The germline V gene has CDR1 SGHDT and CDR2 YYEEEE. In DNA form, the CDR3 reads TGTGCCAGCAGCGAAGGGGGGGGGAGCTCCTACGAGCAGTACTTC. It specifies CASSEGGGSSYEQYF. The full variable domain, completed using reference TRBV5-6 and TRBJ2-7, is DAGVTQSPTHLIKTRGQQVTLRCSPKSGHDTVSWYQQALGQGPQFIFQYYEEEERQRGNFPDRFSGHQFPNYSSELNVNALLLGDSALYLCASSEGGGSSYEQYFGPGTRLTVT.

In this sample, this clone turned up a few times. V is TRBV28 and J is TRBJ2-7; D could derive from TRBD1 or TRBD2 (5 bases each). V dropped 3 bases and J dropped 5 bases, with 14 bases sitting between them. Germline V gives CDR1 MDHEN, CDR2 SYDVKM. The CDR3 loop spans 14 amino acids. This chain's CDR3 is CASSFVSGTDEQYF. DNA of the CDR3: TGTGCCAGCAGTTTCGTATCAGGGACCGACGAGCAGTACTTC.

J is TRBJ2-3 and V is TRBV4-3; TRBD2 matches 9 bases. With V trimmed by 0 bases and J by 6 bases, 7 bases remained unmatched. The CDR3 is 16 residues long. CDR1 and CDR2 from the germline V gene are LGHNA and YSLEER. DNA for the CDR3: TGCGCCAGCAGCCAAGAGGGCGGGGGGGAGCACGATACGCAGTATTTT. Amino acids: CASSQEGGGEHDTQYF.